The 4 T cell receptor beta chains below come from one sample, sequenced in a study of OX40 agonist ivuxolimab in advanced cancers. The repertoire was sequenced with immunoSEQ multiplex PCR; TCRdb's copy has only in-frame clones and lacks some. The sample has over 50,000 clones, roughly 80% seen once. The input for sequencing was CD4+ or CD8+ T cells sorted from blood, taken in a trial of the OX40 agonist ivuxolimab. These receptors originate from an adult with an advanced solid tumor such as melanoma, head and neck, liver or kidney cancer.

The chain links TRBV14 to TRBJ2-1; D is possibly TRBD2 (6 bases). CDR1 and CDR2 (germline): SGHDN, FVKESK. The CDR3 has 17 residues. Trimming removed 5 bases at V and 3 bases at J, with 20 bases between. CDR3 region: CASSLRGAGLLYNEQFF. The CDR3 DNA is TGTGCCAGCAGCTTAAGGGGAGCGGGCCTCCTCTACAATGAGCAGTTCTTC.

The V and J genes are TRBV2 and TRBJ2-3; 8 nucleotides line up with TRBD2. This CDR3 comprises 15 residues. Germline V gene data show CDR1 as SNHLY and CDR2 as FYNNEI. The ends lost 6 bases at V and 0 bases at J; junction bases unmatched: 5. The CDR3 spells CASRSLAVSTDTQYF. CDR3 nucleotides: TGTGCCAGCAGGTCACTAGCGGTTAGCACAGATACGCAGTATTTT.

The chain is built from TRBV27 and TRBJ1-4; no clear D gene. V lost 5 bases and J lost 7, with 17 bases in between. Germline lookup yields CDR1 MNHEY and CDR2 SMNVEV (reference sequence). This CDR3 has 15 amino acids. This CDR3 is CASSPRWTTGEKLFF. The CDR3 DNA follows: TGTGCCAGCAGTCCACGTTGGACTACGGGTGAAAAACTGTTTTTT.

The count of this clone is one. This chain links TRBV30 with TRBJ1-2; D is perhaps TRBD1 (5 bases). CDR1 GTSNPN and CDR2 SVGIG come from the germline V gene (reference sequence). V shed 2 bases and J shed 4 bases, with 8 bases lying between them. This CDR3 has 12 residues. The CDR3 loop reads CAWSRQSYGYTF. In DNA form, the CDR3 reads TGTGCCTGGAGTAGACAGTCCTATGGCTACACCTTC.